The 11 T cell receptor beta chains given below trace back to one sample, sequenced in a study of post-analysis software for immune sequencing data. Built from TCR beta cDNA, the libraries had unique molecular identifiers in them. TCRdb re-analysed the PCR reads in MiXCR, keeping a single row per CDR3 protein. The data show fewer than 850,000 distinct CDR3 sequences, roughly 27% seen once. For these TCRs, the target antigens are not known. General study results and limits: There were five TRBV segments more frequent in patients than controls, and TRBV5-6, TRBV5-1 and TRBV20-1 were among them.

Input material: blood. The receptors derive from a girl under 18 with multiple sclerosis.

V usage is TRBV5-1 and J usage is TRBJ1-2; 7 nucleotides line up with TRBD1. CDR3 length: 15 amino acids. Unmatched junction bases numbered 9, after V lost 4 bases and J lost 3 bases. CDR1 is SGHRS, CDR2 YFSETQ, per germline. This CDR3 is CASSVEGQGDYGYTF. As DNA, the CDR3 is TGCGCCAGCAGCGTAGAAGGTCAGGGGGACTATGGCTACACCTTC.

The chain carries TRBV7-8 and TRBJ1-2, with 9 bases fitting TRBD1. Germline lookup yields CDR1 SGHVS and CDR2 FQNEAQ. After removal of 5 bases from V and 4 bases from J, the junction contained 14 bases not matched to a gene. The CDR3 spans 17 residues. CDR3 in amino acids: CASSPDRNRGLRYGYTF. DNA of the CDR3: TGTGCCAGCAGCCCCGATCGTAACAGGGGGCTTCGCTATGGCTACACCTTC.

Ten or more counts support this clonotype. The rearrangement uses TRBV7-2 and TRBJ2-3; D is possibly TRBD1 (6 bases). The V gene lost 2 bases and the J gene lost 1 base, with 22 bases spanning the gap. CDR1 and CDR2 (germline): SGHTA, FQGNSA. The CDR3 has 19 amino acids. The CDR3: CASSLQRIVWDMGTDTQYF. Written as DNA, the CDR3 is TGTGCCAGCAGCTTACAGAGGATTGTGTGGGACATGGGCACAGATACGCAGTATTTT.

This clonotype appeared a few times. The chain combines TRBV20-1 with TRBJ2-1; TRBD2 matches 10 bases. In germline, CDR1 is DFQATT, CDR2 SNEGSKA (reference sequence). Unmatched junction bases numbered 5, after V lost 1 base and J lost 5 bases. The length of the CDR3 is 15 residues. The CDR3 DNA follows: TGCAGTGCTAGAGGGGGAGCGGGAGGGAACAATGAGCAGTTCTTC. It yields the protein CSARGGAGGNNEQFF.

The chain combines TRBV2 with TRBJ2-3; D might be TRBD1 (5 bases). Germline V gene lookup returns CDR1 SNHLY and CDR2 FYNNEI. V lost 3 bases and J 3 bases, leaving 16 bases between the germline ends. The CDR3 extends over 16 amino acids. As DNA, the CDR3 is TGTGCCAGCAGTGATGGAAGAAGGCAGGGAACAGATACGCAGTATTTT. Its protein product is CASSDGRRQGTDTQYF.

This clonotype was found once. The chain joins TRBV20-1 to TRBJ2-7; D is possibly TRBD1 (5 bases). The closer fit of TRBJ2-5 to the DNA end suggests the J call may be wrong. This CDR3 is built from 13 residues. Germline-derived CDR1 and CDR2 are DFQATT and SNEGSKA (reference sequence). The CDR3 sequence is CSARGAGIETQYF. The CDR3 DNA follows: TGCAGTGCTAGAGGGGCAGGGATAGAGACCCAGTACTTC.

This chain joins TRBV12-3 or TRBV12-4 and TRBJ1-1; 7 positions agree with TRBD1. V trimming: 6 bases; J trimming: 0 bases; junction bases outside the gene matches: 7. The CDR3 runs to 15 residues. Here the CDR3 reads CASRRSGGLNTEAFF. The CDR3 DNA reads as TGTGCCAGCAGGCGTTCAGGGGGATTGAACACTGAAGCTTTCTTT.

This clonotype showed up just a few times. The V gene is TRBV7-2, the J gene TRBJ2-7, with 7 bases fitting TRBD1. Germline V gene data show CDR1 as SGHTA and CDR2 as FQGNSA. V lost 2 bases and J lost 0; bases outside the gene matches: 4. This CDR3 has 15 amino acids. CDR3 region: CASSLFGTDSYEQYF. CDR3 sequence (DNA): TGTGCCAGCAGCTTATTTGGGACAGACTCCTACGAGCAGTACTTC.

The table lists this clonotype with a count of one. The germline gene is not matched at one end of the junction; a read error may be the cause. V and J are TRBV11-2 and TRBJ2-1; a possible D gene is TRBD1 (5 bases). The CDR3 runs to 16 residues. Germline loops: CDR1 SGHAT, CDR2 FQNNGV. CDR3 nucleotides: TGTGCCAGCAGCCGCATATGGGGCAGCTCCTACGATGAGCAGTTCTTC. Residues: CASSRIWGSSYDEQFF.

The chain employs TRBV25-1 and TRBJ1-2, with D perhaps matching TRBD1 (5 bases). This CDR3 comprises 13 residues. CDR1 is MGHDK and CDR2 is SYGVNS in the germline V gene. V was pared by 2 bases and J by 8 bases, with 12 bases between. The CDR3 loop is CASSEREGWGYTF. The CDR3, as DNA: TGTGCCAGCAGTGAACGTGAGGGGTGGGGCTACACCTTC.

Remarks on this clonotype: At one end the junction does not follow the germline gene, possibly because of a read error. The V and J genes are TRBV7-2 and TRBJ2-1, with a tentative D call TRBD2 (7 bases). This CDR3 has 15 residues. Germline loops: CDR1 SGHTA, CDR2 FQGNSA. CDR3 protein: CASNLGGGISYEQFF. CDR3 sequence (DNA): TGTGCCAGCAACTTAGGGGGGGGCATCTCCTACGAGCAGTTCTTC.